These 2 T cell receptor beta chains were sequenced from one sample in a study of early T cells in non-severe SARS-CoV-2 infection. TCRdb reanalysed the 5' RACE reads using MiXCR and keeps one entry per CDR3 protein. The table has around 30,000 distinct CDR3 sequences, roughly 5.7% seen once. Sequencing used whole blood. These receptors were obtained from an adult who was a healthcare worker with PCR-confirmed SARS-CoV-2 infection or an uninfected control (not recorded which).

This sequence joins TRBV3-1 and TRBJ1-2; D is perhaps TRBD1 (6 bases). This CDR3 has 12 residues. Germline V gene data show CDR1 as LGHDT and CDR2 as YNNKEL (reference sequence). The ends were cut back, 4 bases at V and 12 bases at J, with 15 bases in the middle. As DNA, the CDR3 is TGTGCCAGCAGCCCAGGGGAGCGCCCCAACACCTTC. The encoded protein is CASSPGERPNTF.

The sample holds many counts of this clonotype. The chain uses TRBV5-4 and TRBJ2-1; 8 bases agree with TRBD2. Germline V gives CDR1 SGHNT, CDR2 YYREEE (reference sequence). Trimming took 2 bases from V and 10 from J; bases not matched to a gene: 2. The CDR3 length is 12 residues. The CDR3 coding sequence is TGTGCCAGCAGCTTAATAGCGGGAGAGCAGTTCTTC. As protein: CASSLIAGEQFF. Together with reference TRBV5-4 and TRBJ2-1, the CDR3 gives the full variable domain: ETGVTQSPTHLIKTRGQQVTLRCSSQSGHNTVSWYQQALGQGPQFIFQYYREEENGRGNFPPRFSGLQFPNYSSELNVNALELDDSALYLCASSLIAGEQFFGPGTRLTVL.